The sequence of this TCR beta chain was determined in a study of blood T cell repertoires in COVID-19. The germline CDR1 and CDR2 sequences are SGDLS and YYNGEE. This CDR3 region has 15 residues. The V segment lost 4 bases and the J segment 4 bases; nucleotides outside the gene matches: 5. Original data processing: Scientists estimated how many nucleated cells there were by amplifying reference gene primers. Repertoires were generated with immunoSEQ multiplex PCR, while TCRdb's copy carries only in-frame clones and drops some. V, J and clone size derive from that table, while D and trimming were established from the DNA sequence. This table has about 83,000 clones, more than 75% appearing once.

The TCR originated in a man older than 75 with active or convalescent COVID-19. The chain combines TRBV9 with TRBJ2-2; 9 nucleotides agree with TRBD1. Sequencing was done on a sample of peripheral blood. CDR3: CASSSGTGFTGELFF. CDR3 nucleotides: TGTGCCAGCAGCTCCGGGACAGGGTTCACCGGGGAGCTGTTTTTT.